A single sample gave rise to the 6 T cell receptor beta chains below, sequenced in a study of identical twins. MiXCR, applied by TCRdb to the 5' RACE reads, yields one record per CDR3 protein. This table has some 630,000 distinct CDR3 sequences, 7% to 7.5% appearing once. These sequences were also reported in another study, on yellow fever vaccine responses in identical twins.

Specimen: PBMCs. These receptors were collected from a woman aged 18-35 years in good health.

V and J are TRBV24-1 and TRBJ2-6, with 8 bases fitting TRBD1. Losses at the gene ends were 4 bases for V and 2 bases for J; bases not matched to a gene: 9. The CDR3 covers 18 residues. Germline lookup yields CDR1 KGHDR and CDR2 SFDVKD. The CDR3, as DNA: TGTGCCACCAGTGACACCGCGGACAGGGCTCCTGGGGCCAACGTCCTGACTTTC. Translating gives CATSDTADRAPGANVLTF.

J is TRBJ2-6 and V is TRBV5-1; D gene ambiguous. Looked up from germline, CDR1 is SGHRS and CDR2 is YFSETQ. V lost 0 bases and J lost 0, with 10 bases in between. There are 17 residues in the CDR3. Written as DNA, the CDR3 is TGCGCCAGCAGCTTGGCCCCGACCCTCTCTGGGGCCAACGTCCTGACTTTC. Its translation is CASSLAPTLSGANVLTF.

There are a few counts of this clonotype. The chain is built from TRBV5-5 and TRBJ2-3, with D possibly matching TRBD2 (5 bases). This CDR3 region has 15 residues. Per germline, CDR1 SGHKS and CDR2 YYEKEE (reference sequence). The germline V and J ends were trimmed by 1 base and 3 bases, with 12 bases remaining between them. The DNA of the CDR3 is TGTGCCAGCAGCTTGTTGGACGGGGAAACAGATACGCAGTATTTT. Amino acid sequence: CASSLLDGETDTQYF.

The rearrangement joins TRBV15 to TRBJ1-1, with D perhaps matching TRBD1 (6 bases). Germline loops: CDR1 LNHNV, CDR2 YYDKDF (reference sequence). V lost 5 bases and J lost 4, with 17 bases in between. This CDR3 is built from 15 residues. As DNA, the CDR3 is TGTGCCACCAGCGGCCACAGGGTTCCGTCCACTGAAGCTTTCTTT. Amino acid sequence: CATSGHRVPSTEAFF.

The table lists this clonotype with a few counts. The chain uses TRBV10-3 and TRBJ2-2, with D perhaps matching TRBD1 (5 bases). From germline, CDR1 is ENHRY and CDR2 SYGVKD. The V and J ends lost 0 bases and 4 bases respectively, with 9 bases between them. The CDR3 length is 15 residues. CDR3 sequence reads: CAISESAGPTGELFF. In nucleotides, the CDR3 is TGTGCCATCAGTGAGTCGGCAGGGCCCACCGGGGAGCTGTTTTTT.

The chain combines TRBV19 with TRBJ2-1; the match to TRBD2 covers 14 bases. The length of the CDR3 is 15 residues. Germline CDR1 and CDR2: LNHDA and SQIVND (reference sequence). V was clipped by 3 bases and J by 7 bases; unmatched bases: 2. CDR3 region: CASSMGTSGSNEQFF. The DNA for the CDR3 is TGTGCCAGTAGTATGGGGACTAGCGGGAGTAATGAGCAGTTCTTC.